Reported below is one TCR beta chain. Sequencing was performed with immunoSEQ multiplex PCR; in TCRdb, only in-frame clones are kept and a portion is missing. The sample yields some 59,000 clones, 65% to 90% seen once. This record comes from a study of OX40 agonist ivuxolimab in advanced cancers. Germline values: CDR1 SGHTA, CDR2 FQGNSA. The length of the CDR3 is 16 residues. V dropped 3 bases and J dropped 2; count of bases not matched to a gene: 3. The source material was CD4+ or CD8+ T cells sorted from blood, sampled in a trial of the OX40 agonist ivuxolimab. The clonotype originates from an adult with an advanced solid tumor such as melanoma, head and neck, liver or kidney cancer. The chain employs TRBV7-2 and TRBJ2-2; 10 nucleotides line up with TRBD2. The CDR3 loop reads CASSFTSGVNTGELFF. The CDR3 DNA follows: TGTGCCAGCAGCTTTACTAGCGGGGTTAACACCGGGGAGCTGTTTTTT.